This TCR beta chain came from a study of T cell changes during pregnancy in multiple sclerosis. This CDR3 has 16 amino acids. CDR1 is SGHVS, CDR2 FQNEAQ, per germline. V dropped 1 base and J dropped 4 bases, with 17 bases sitting between them. This table comes from immunoSEQ multiplex PCR, and its TCRdb copy is limited to in-frame clones, with some not included. The sample lists 30,000 to 45,000 clones, about 92% occurring once. This clone was detected once. The chain uses TRBV7-8 and TRBJ2-7; tentative D call: TRBD2 (6 bases). The sample here was CD8+ T cells from peripheral blood mononuclear cells, taken before pregnancy. This clonotype originated in a female donor with multiple sclerosis, enrolled in a pregnancy study. The CDR3 nucleotides are TGTGCCAGCAGCTTAGATGGGTTGGAGGGCCTATACGAGCAGTACTTC. This gives the protein CASSLDGLEGLYEQYF.